These 24 T cell receptor beta chains came from one sample sequenced in a study of blood T cell repertoires in COVID-19. Some clones are missing from TCRdb's copy, which holds only in-frame ones; the method was immunoSEQ multiplex PCR. Of roughly 250,000 clones listed, 88% are singletons. The sample consisted of peripheral blood. These receptors were taken from a woman aged 40 to 49 who had recovered from COVID-19.

The chain is built from TRBV6-2 or TRBV6-3 and TRBJ2-2; D remains ambiguous. Germline assignment: CDR1 MNHEY and CDR2 SVGEGT. V lost 2 bases, J lost 1 base, and 5 bases lay in between. This CDR3 has 14 amino acids. For the CDR3, the DNA is TGTGCCAGCAGTTACGGGCTGAACACCGGGGAGCTGTTTTTT. It is translated as CASSYGLNTGELFF.

CDR3 protein: CASSQDLIRDRAQPQHF. The CDR3 DNA sequence: TGTGCCAGCAGCCAAGATCTGATCCGGGACAGGGCCCAGCCCCAGCATTTT. The chain recombines TRBV3-1 (or the pseudogene TRBV3-2) with TRBJ1-5, with 9 positions matching TRBD1. CDR3 size: 17 residues. Unmatched junction bases numbered 10, after V lost 0 bases and J lost 7 bases. Germline V gene data show CDR1 as LGHDT and CDR2 as YNNKEL (reference sequence).

The gene calls are TRBV9 and TRBJ1-1, with D possibly being TRBD1 (5 bases). CDR1 and CDR2 (germline): SGDLS, YYNGEE. Trimming pared 0 bases from V and 5 bases from J, leaving 14 bases between. This CDR3 comprises 15 residues. The CDR3 here is CASSVAAGEGTEAFF. The CDR3 DNA follows: TGTGCCAGCAGCGTAGCGGCGGGGGAGGGGACTGAAGCTTTCTTT.

The gene calls are TRBV6-2 or TRBV6-3 and TRBJ2-5, with D maybe TRBD2 (5 bases). The germline V gene has CDR1 MNHEY and CDR2 SVGEGT. V dropped 2 bases and J dropped 2 bases, with 12 bases sitting between them. The CDR3 totals 15 residues. The CDR3 DNA sequence: TGTGCCAGCAGTTACCCCCCCCGAGGGCAAGAGACCCAGTACTTC. This translates into CASSYPPRGQETQYF.

V and J are TRBV6-6 and TRBJ2-7; TRBD1 agrees at 8 bases. Trimming took 0 bases from V and 2 from J; bases not matched to a gene: 3. Germline CDR1 MNHNY, CDR2 SVGAGI (reference sequence). The CDR3 consists of 15 residues. The CDR3 spells CASSYSRQGPYEQYF. Here the CDR3 DNA reads TGTGCCAGCAGTTACTCGCGACAGGGGCCCTACGAGCAGTACTTC.

V usage is TRBV28 and J usage is TRBJ1-5; D might be TRBD1 (5 bases). Germline values: CDR1 MDHEN, CDR2 SYDVKM. V lost 5 bases, J lost 7 bases, and 18 bases lay in between. This CDR3 is 15 amino acids long. This chain's CDR3 is CASSLTGVPGQPQHF. CDR3 bases: TGTGCCAGCAGTCTTACGGGGGTTCCCGGACAGCCCCAGCATTTT.

This clone was counted between two and nine times. The chain recombines TRBV5-1 with TRBJ1-5; D perhaps matches TRBD1 (6 bases). The CDR3 runs 15 residues. Deletions cut 5 bases from V and 0 bases from J, with 12 bases between. Germline-derived CDR1 and CDR2 are SGHRS and YFSETQ. The CDR3 nucleotides read TGCGCCAGCAGACCCACAGGGAATAGCAATCAGCCCCAGCATTTT. Its protein is CASRPTGNSNQPQHF.

The chain combines TRBV2 with TRBJ1-5; no definite D call. Germline CDR1 and CDR2: SNHLY and FYNNEI. This CDR3 comprises 14 residues. V was clipped by 3 bases and J by 2 bases, with 8 bases between them. CDR3 DNA sequence: TGTGCCAGCAGTGACTACAGCCGCAATCAGCCCCAGCATTTT. Translated: CASSDYSRNQPQHF.

This chain uses TRBV19 with TRBJ1-2, with TRBD1 identical over 7 bases. The V gene end was trimmed by 6 bases and the J gene end by 1 base; junction bases not matched to a gene: 5. The V gene's germline CDR1 is LNHDA and CDR2 SQIVND (reference sequence). CDR3 length: 14 amino acids. This chain's CDR3 is CASRLTGFNYGYTF. DNA for the CDR3: TGTGCCAGTAGACTGACAGGGTTTAACTATGGCTACACCTTC.

V usage is TRBV23-1 and J usage is TRBJ1-4; D is undetermined. TRBV23-1 qualifies as an ORF whose function is uncertain. This CDR3 is 15 amino acids long. The V end lost 11 bases, the J end lost 6 bases, and 22 bases lay between the germline ends. The CDR3 spells CARRGSAEKYEKLFF. CDR3 in DNA: TGCGCCCGGCGGGGTTCCGCTGAGAAGTATGAAAAACTGTTTTTT.

The J gene is TRBJ2-5, the V gene TRBV11-2, with 9 bases matching TRBD1. CDR1 and CDR2 (germline): SGHAT, FQNNGV. The CDR3 sequence is 16 residues long. V gave up 5 bases and J gave up 4 bases; unmatched junction bases: 11. The CDR3 DNA is TGTGCCAGCAGCATCCGCGGAGGGGGACAGGGAGAGACCCAGTACTTC. Its protein is CASSIRGGGQGETQYF.

The genes are TRBV7-2 and TRBJ1-1; D ambiguous. The germline V gene has CDR1 SGHTA and CDR2 FQGNSA. The CDR3 runs 13 residues. Trimming took 5 bases from V and 5 from J, leaving 12 bases between them. The CDR3 loop is CASSRLPSTEAFF. The CDR3 nucleotides read TGTGCCAGCAGCCGCTTACCTAGTACTGAAGCTTTCTTT.

The chain links TRBV27 to TRBJ2-7, with 9 bases fitting TRBD1. The CDR3 sequence is 15 residues long. Germline V lookup: CDR1 MNHEY, CDR2 SMNVEV (reference sequence). With V trimmed by 5 bases and J by 3 bases, 8 bases remained unmatched. The CDR3 reads CASSLKQGAFYEQYF. The CDR3 DNA reads as TGTGCCAGCAGTCTAAAACAGGGGGCGTTCTACGAGCAGTACTTC.

J is TRBJ2-1 and V is TRBV10-1; D is possibly TRBD2 (6 bases). Trimming stripped 6 bases from V and 9 bases from J, with 21 bases between. Germline values: CDR1 WNHNN, CDR2 SYGVQD (reference sequence). This CDR3 comprises 15 residues. The DNA of the CDR3 is TGCGCCAGCAGACACGAAGGACCGACCGGGGGTGAGCAGTTCTTC. This translates into CASRHEGPTGGEQFF.

This rearrangement joins TRBV11-2 to TRBJ2-1; 9 bases map to TRBD2. Germline trimming cut 3 bases from V and 4 bases from J; bases unmatched to any gene: 4. CDR1 SGHAT and CDR2 FQNNGV come from the germline V gene. The CDR3 spans 15 residues. The CDR3 loop reads CASSLLREGYNEQFF. For the CDR3, the DNA is TGTGCCAGCAGCTTGCTGCGGGAGGGGTACAATGAGCAGTTCTTC.

This clone was seen just once. The rearrangement joins TRBV28 to TRBJ1-5; 7 bases fit TRBD1. This CDR3 comprises 16 residues. The V gene's germline CDR1 is MDHEN and CDR2 SYDVKM. V dropped 6 bases and J dropped 2; count of bases not matched to a gene: 10. The CDR3 region is CASSRALGGGNQPQHF. The CDR3 DNA is TGTGCCAGCAGCCGTGCTCTAGGGGGCGGCAATCAGCCCCAGCATTTT.

The chain carries TRBV7-3 and TRBJ2-3, with D possibly being TRBD2 (5 bases). The CDR3 sequence is 15 residues long. V lost 1 base, J lost 2 bases, and 10 bases lay in between. CDR1 and CDR2 from the germline V gene are SGHTA and FQGTGA. CDR3: CASSLSGGPTDTQYF. The CDR3 DNA reads as TGTGCCAGCAGCTTAAGCGGAGGCCCCACAGATACGCAGTATTTT.

This chain links TRBV9 with TRBJ1-3, with D perhaps TRBD1 (6 bases). V lost 3 bases to trimming and J lost 0 bases, with 13 bases between them. Per the germline V gene, CDR1 is SGDLS and CDR2 is YYNGEE. The CDR3 loop spans 16 amino acids. The DNA of the CDR3 is TGTGCCAGCAGCGCTTGGGACACCAACTCTGGAAACACCATATATTTT. It codes for CASSAWDTNSGNTIYF.

The chain is built from TRBV7-3 and TRBJ1-1; the D gene is possibly TRBD1 (5 bases). CDR1 and CDR2 from the germline V gene are SGHTA and FQGTGA. The ends were cut back, 2 bases at V and 2 bases at J, with 9 bases in the middle. The length of the CDR3 is 14 residues. The CDR3 DNA is TGTGCCAGCAGCTTAGGAGGGGCAAACACTGAAGCTTTCTTT. Amino acid sequence: CASSLGGANTEAFF.

V is TRBV3-1 (or the pseudogene TRBV3-2) and J is TRBJ1-5, with 9 positions matching TRBD1. The CDR3 spans 14 residues. Germline V CDR1 and CDR2: LGHDT, YNNKEL (reference sequence). Trimming took 6 bases from V and 8 from J; bases not matched to a gene: 8. This chain's CDR3 is CASSMDRGLEPQHF. CDR3 DNA: TGTGCCAGCAGTATGGACAGGGGCTTGGAGCCCCAGCATTTT.

This chain links TRBV6-2 or TRBV6-3 with TRBJ1-4; 7 bases match TRBD1. CDR3 length: 17 amino acids. Trimming cost V 7 bases and J 0 bases; bases outside gene matches: 11. Germline V gene sequence: CDR1 MNHEY, CDR2 SVGEGT. The CDR3 DNA reads as TGTGCCAGCAACCCGACAGGGCTCCCGCCAACTAATGAAAAACTGTTTTTT. The encoded protein is CASNPTGLPPTNEKLFF.

The V call is TRBV6-5, the J call TRBJ2-5; D might be TRBD2 (6 bases). V lost 6 bases and J 4 bases, leaving 18 bases between the germline ends. Germline loops: CDR1 MNHEY, CDR2 SVGAGI. The CDR3 is made up of 15 amino acids. CDR3 amino acids: CASRAGTGNRETQYF. For the CDR3, the DNA is TGTGCCAGCAGAGCCGGGACTGGGAATCGAGAGACCCAGTACTTC.

V usage is TRBV9 and J usage is TRBJ1-6; 8 bases are a match to TRBD1. The germline gives CDR1 SGDLS, CDR2 YYNGEE. The CDR3 sequence is 17 residues long. Unmatched junction bases numbered 11, after V lost 3 bases and J lost 6 bases. The CDR3 is CASSALSGQGSNSPLHF. In DNA form, the CDR3 reads TGTGCCAGCAGCGCTCTCAGCGGACAGGGAAGTAATTCACCCCTCCACTTT. Full variable domain (outside the CDR3, taken from reference TRBV9 and TRBJ1-6): DSGVTQTPKHLITATGQRVTLRCSPRSGDLSVYWYQQSLDQGLQFLIQYYNGEERAKGNILERFSAQQFPDLHSELNLSSLELGDSALYFCASSALSGQGSNSPLHFGNGTRLTVT.

V is TRBV7-2 and J is TRBJ1-5; maybe TRBD1 (6 bases). Germline-derived CDR1 and CDR2 are SGHTA and FQGNSA. V lost 0 bases to trimming and J lost 7 bases, with 16 bases between them. The length of the CDR3 is 16 residues. CDR3 amino acids: CASSLAGGRVGQPQHF. In DNA form, the CDR3 reads TGTGCCAGCAGCTTAGCTGGGGGCAGGGTGGGACAGCCCCAGCATTTT.